This T cell receptor (beta chain) was recovered during a study of technical replicates of blood from a few donors. This table comes from immunoSEQ multiplex PCR, and its TCRdb copy is limited to in-frame clones, with some not included. The table includes fewer than 90,000 clones, roughly 90% detected once. This CDR3 is built from 13 residues. The V gene's germline CDR1 is MDHEN and CDR2 SYDVKM. The germline V and J ends were trimmed by 9 bases and 5 bases, with 15 bases remaining between them. This sequence was found in a human donor in good health. Sequenced input: T cells isolated from PBMCs. The rearrangement joins TRBV28 to TRBJ2-3; TRBD1 is a possible D gene (5 bases). CDR3 DNA: TGTGCCAGTCACCGACAGCCGGGAGATACGCAGTATTTT. Amino acid sequence: CASHRQPGDTQYF.